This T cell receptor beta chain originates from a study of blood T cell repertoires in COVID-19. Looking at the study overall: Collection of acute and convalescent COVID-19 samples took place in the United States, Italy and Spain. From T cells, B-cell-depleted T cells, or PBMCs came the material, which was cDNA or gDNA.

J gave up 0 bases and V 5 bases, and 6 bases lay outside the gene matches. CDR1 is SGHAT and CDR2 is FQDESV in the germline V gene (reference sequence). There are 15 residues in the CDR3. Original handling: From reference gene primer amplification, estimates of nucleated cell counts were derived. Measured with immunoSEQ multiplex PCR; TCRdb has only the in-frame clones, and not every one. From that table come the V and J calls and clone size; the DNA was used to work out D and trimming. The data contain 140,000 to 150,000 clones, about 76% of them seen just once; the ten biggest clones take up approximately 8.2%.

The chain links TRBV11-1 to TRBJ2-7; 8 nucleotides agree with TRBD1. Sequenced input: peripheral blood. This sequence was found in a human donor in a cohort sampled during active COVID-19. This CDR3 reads CASSPTGASSYEQYF. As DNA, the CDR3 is TGTGCCAGCAGCCCGACAGGGGCCAGCTCCTACGAGCAGTACTTC.